Listed below are T cell receptor beta chains from one sample, sequenced in a study of molecular identifiers for immune sequencing clone quantification. TCRdb fed the PCR reads into MiXCR, producing one record per CDR3 protein. In the table there are about 510,000 distinct CDR3 sequences, about 22% of which are singletons. The sequenced material came from naive CD8+ T cells from blood, with Jurkat cell RNA spiked in. The receptor source for this set is a human donor in good health. Some libraries in this study had Jurkat cell RNA spiked in. CDR3s include the opening cysteine and the closing phenylalanine or tryptophan.

J	V	CDR3
TRBJ2-3	TRBV4-3	CASSQDQRGLTDTQYF
TRBJ2-7	TRBV6-5	CASSYPSGTGGYEQHF
TRBJ2-3	TRBV4-3	CASSQWQGVDTQYF
TRBJ2-1	TRBV19	CASSMRVSANSNEQFF
TRBJ2-7	TRBV4-3	CASSQDGGNYEQYF
TRBJ1-1	TRBV7-9	CASSLGGQGLFVEAFF
TRBJ1-1	TRBV7-3	CASSLGRGRGTEAFF
TRBJ2-7	TRBV15	CATSTGQNNHEQYF
TRBJ2-1	TRBV29-1	CSVGLAGGLINEQFF
TRBJ1-6	TRBV7-9	CASSSGQVPNSPLHF